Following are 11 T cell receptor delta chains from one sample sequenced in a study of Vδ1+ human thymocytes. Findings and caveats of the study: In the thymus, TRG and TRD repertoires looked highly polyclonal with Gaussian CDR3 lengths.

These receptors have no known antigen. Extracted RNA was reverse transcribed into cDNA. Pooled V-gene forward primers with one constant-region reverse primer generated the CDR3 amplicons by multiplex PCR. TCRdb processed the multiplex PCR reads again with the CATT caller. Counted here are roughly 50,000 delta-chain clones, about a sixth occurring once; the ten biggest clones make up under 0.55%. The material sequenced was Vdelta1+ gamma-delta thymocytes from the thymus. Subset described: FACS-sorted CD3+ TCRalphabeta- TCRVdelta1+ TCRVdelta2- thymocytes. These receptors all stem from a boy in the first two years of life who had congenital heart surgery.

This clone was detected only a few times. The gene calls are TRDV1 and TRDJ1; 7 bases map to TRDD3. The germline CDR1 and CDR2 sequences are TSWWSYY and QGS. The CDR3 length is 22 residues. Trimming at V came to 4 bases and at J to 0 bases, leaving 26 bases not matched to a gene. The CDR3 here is CALGGTSPRTWGPTFYTDKLIF. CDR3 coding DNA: TGTGCTCTTGGGGGAACCTCCCCGCGGACCTGGGGGCCAACCTTCTACACCGATAAACTCATCTTT.

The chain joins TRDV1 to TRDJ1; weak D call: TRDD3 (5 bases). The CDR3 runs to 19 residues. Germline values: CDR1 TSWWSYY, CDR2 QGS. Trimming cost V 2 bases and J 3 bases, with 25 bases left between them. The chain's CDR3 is CALGERGGDAPAVPDKLIF. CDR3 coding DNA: TGTGCTCTTGGGGAAAGAGGTGGGGACGCCCCCGCAGTCCCCGATAAACTCATCTTT.

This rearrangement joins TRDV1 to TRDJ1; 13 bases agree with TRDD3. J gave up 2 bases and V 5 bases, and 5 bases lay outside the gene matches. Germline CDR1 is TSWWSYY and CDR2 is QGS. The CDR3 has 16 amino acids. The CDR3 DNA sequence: TGTGCTCTTGGGACTGGGGGATACGCGGGGACCGATAAACTCATCTTT. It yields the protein CALGTGGYAGTDKLIF.

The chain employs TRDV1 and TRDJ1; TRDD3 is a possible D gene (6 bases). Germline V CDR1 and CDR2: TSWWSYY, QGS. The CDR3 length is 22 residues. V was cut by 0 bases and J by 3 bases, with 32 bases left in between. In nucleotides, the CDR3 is TGTGCTCTTGGGGAACTATCCTATCAACCTCGTTGCGATACGCCAGGGGCCGATAAACTCATCTTT. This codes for CALGELSYQPRCDTPGADKLIF.

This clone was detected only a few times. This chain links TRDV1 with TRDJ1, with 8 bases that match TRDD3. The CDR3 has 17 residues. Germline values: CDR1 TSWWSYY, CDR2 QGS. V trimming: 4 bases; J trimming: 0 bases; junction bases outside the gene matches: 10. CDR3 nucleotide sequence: TGTGCTCTTGGGGTCGCTGGGGGAGTCTTATACACCGATAAACTCATCTTT. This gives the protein CALGVAGGVLYTDKLIF.

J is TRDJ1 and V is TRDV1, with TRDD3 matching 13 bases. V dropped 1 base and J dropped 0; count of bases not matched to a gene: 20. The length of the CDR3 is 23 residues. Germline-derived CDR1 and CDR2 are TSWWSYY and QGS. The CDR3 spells CALGEHVPIAPVLGDTYTDKLIF. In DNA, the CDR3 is TGTGCTCTTGGGGAACACGTTCCTATCGCCCCCGTACTGGGGGATACGTACACCGATAAACTCATCTTT.

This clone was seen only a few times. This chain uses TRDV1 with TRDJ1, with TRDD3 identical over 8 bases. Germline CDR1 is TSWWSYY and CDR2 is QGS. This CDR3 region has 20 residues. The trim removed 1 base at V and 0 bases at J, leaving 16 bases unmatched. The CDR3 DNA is TGTGCTCTTGGGGAACCAACCTTCCCACTATACTGGGGGTACACCGATAAACTCATCTTT. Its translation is CALGEPTFPLYWGYTDKLIF.

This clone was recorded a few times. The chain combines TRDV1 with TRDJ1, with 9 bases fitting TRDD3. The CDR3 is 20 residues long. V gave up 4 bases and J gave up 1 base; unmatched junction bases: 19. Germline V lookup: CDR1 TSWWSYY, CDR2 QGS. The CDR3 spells CALGVPKLGDTRGGTDKLIF. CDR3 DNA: TGTGCTCTTGGGGTACCTAAGCTTGGGGATACGCGAGGGGGCACCGATAAACTCATCTTT.

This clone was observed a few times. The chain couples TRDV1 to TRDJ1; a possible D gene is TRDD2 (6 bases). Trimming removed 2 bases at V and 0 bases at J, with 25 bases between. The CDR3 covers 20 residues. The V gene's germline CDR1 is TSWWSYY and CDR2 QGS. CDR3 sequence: CALGESGLLQGWEYTDKLIF. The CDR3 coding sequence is TGTGCTCTTGGGGAAAGCGGACTCCTACAAGGCTGGGAGTACACCGATAAACTCATCTTT.

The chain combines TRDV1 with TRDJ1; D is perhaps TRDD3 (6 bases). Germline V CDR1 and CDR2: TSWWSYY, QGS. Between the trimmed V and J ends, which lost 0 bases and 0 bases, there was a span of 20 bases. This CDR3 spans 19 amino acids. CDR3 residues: CALGELWRGLGSHTDKLIF. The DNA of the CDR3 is TGTGCTCTTGGGGAACTGTGGCGGGGGCTGGGGTCCCACACCGATAAACTCATCTTT.

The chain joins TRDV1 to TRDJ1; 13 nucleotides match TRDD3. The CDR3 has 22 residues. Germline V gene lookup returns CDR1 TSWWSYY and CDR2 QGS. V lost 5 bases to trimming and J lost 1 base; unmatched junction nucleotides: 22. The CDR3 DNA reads TGTGCTCTTGGGCCTAAGAGTTTTACTGGGGGATACGCGTATTTCAGCACCGATAAACTCATCTTT. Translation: CALGPKSFTGGYAYFSTDKLIF.